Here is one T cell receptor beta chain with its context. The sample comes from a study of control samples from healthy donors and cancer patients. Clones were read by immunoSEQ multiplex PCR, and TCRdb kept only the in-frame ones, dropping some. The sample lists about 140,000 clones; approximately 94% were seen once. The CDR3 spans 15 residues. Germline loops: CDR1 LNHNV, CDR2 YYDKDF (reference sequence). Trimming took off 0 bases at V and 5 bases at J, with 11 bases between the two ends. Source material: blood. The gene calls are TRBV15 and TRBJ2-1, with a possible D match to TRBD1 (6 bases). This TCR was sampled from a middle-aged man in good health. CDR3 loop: CATSRDQGINNEQFF. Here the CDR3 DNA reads TGTGCCACCAGCAGAGATCAGGGGATCAACAATGAGCAGTTCTTC.